One T cell receptor beta chain is described in this entry. TCRdb's copy holds only in-frame clones and misses some; the assay was immunoSEQ multiplex PCR. The sample yields 450,000 or so clones, over 75% seen once. V gave up 4 bases and J gave up 5 bases, with 14 bases separating them. The CDR3 loop spans 13 amino acids. Germline V gives CDR1 SQVTM, CDR2 ANQGSEA. The data stem from a study of blood T cell repertoires in COVID-19. Study details: In each case, the material was cDNA or gDNA derived from T cells, B-cell-depleted T cells, or PBMCs.

This receptor was identified in a woman in her forties with COVID-19, enrolled during active disease. What was sequenced was peripheral blood. The chain combines TRBV29-1 with TRBJ1-1; perhaps TRBD1 as D (5 bases). The CDR3 region is CSVGIGTLTEAFF. CDR3 nucleotide sequence: TGCAGCGTTGGGATAGGGACTTTAACTGAAGCTTTCTTT.